This is a list of T cell receptor beta chains from one sample in a study of regulatory T cells in long-lasting Graves disease. MiXCR, run by TCRdb on the multiplex PCR reads, gives a single entry per CDR3 protein. Of 400,000 to 500,000 distinct CDR3 sequences in the sample, over 20% are singletons; the top ten hold more than 13%. Sample: peripheral blood mononuclear cells (PBMCs), taken when the disease was refractory, from a patient treated with antithyroid drugs. These receptors were obtained from a female donor with Graves disease. Both conserved end residues are part of each CDR3. The order of the fields is CDR3 DNA, CDR3 protein, J gene, V gene, clone size, D gene. A D gene is named only where the DNA matches it firmly. Expanded clones get a size class; other rows say once, few or many, or leave the size out.

CDR3nt: TGTGCCAGCAGTCATGACAGGGGCGCTCACACTGAAGCTTTCTTT; CDR3aa: CASSHDRGAHTEAFF; j_gene: TRBJ1-1; v_gene: TRBV28; abundance: many; d_gene: TRBD1
CDR3nt: TGTGCCAGCAGCCAAGGACCAGCCGCGGAGACCCAGTACTTC; CDR3aa: CASSQGPAAETQYF; j_gene: TRBJ2-5; v_gene: TRBV4-2; abundance: -; d_gene: -
CDR3nt: TGTGCCAGCAGTAGCGGAGGGTTCGAGACCCAGTACTTC; CDR3aa: CASSSGGFETQYF; j_gene: TRBJ2-5; v_gene: TRBV2; abundance: many; d_gene: -
CDR3nt: TGTGCCAGCAGTCAAACCGGGACCCCAGATCCGTATGGCTACACCTTC; CDR3aa: CASSQTGTPDPYGYTF; j_gene: TRBJ1-2; v_gene: TRBV28; abundance: many; d_gene: -
CDR3nt: TGTGCCAGCAGCTTTCTGACCGACTCCTACGAGCAGTACTTC; CDR3aa: CASSFLTDSYEQYF; j_gene: TRBJ2-7; v_gene: TRBV11-2; abundance: many; d_gene: -
CDR3nt: TGTGCCATCCATCGGGGGGGCACAGGTGGTGATGAGCAGTTCTTC; CDR3aa: CAIHRGGTGGDEQFF; j_gene: TRBJ2-1; v_gene: TRBV28; abundance: few; d_gene: TRBD2
CDR3nt: TGCGCCAGCAGCCCTACACCCAGACAGGGGGCAGTGGAGACCCAGTACTTC; CDR3aa: CASSPTPRQGAVETQYF; j_gene: TRBJ2-5; v_gene: TRBV5-1; abundance: few; d_gene: TRBD1
CDR3nt: TGCGCCAGCAGCCTACGAGACAGGGTCGAGCAGTACTTC; CDR3aa: CASSLRDRVEQYF; j_gene: TRBJ2-7; v_gene: TRBV5-1; abundance: -; d_gene: TRBD1
CDR3nt: TGTGCCAGCAGCTTGGCCGTTTATGACGAGCAGTACTTC; CDR3aa: CASSLAVYDEQYF; j_gene: TRBJ2-7; v_gene: TRBV5-4; abundance: few; d_gene: -
CDR3nt: TGCAGCGTTGCGTCGGACCCTATCTACGAGCAGTACTTC; CDR3aa: CSVASDPIYEQYF; j_gene: TRBJ2-7; v_gene: TRBV29-1; abundance: -; d_gene: -
CDR3nt: TGCAGTGCTAGAGAGACAGGGTTTGGTGAAAAACTGTTTTTT; CDR3aa: CSARETGFGEKLFF; j_gene: TRBJ1-4; v_gene: TRBV20-1; abundance: few; d_gene: TRBD1
CDR3nt: TGTGCCAGCTCACCAGATTCGGGGTATGGCTACACCTTC; CDR3aa: CASSPDSGYGYTF; j_gene: TRBJ1-2; v_gene: TRBV18; abundance: -; d_gene: -
CDR3nt: TGTGCCAGCAGCTTCCCACACGGGACAATCTCCTACGAGCAGTACTTC; CDR3aa: CASSFPHGTISYEQYF; j_gene: TRBJ2-7; v_gene: TRBV7-8; abundance: -; d_gene: -
CDR3nt: TGTGCCACCAGCAGAGACGGCCAGCGGACCCAGTACTTC; CDR3aa: CATSRDGQRTQYF; j_gene: TRBJ2-5; v_gene: TRBV15; abundance: few; d_gene: -
CDR3nt: TGTGCCAGCAGAGTGGGACTAGGGTTTACCGGGGAGCTGTTTTTT; CDR3aa: CASRVGLGFTGELFF; j_gene: TRBJ2-2; v_gene: TRBV2; abundance: few; d_gene: TRBD2
CDR3nt: TGTGCCAGCAGTGAAACCCCAGGGCTGGGTGGCTACACCTTC; CDR3aa: CASSETPGLGGYTF; j_gene: TRBJ1-2; v_gene: TRBV2; abundance: many; d_gene: -
CDR3nt: TGTGCCAGCAGGGACAGGCTCAACACCGGGGAGCTGTTTTTT; CDR3aa: CASRDRLNTGELFF; j_gene: TRBJ2-2; v_gene: TRBV6-1; abundance: many; d_gene: TRBD1
CDR3nt: TGTGCCAGCAGTTTTAGCGGACCTAAGGGCTACGAGCAGTACTTC; CDR3aa: CASSFSGPKGYEQYF; j_gene: TRBJ2-7; v_gene: TRBV28; abundance: many; d_gene: -
CDR3nt: TGCGCCAGCAGCTTGTTCCCCAGGCGGGAGGGCCCTCCAGATACGCAGTATTTT; CDR3aa: CASSLFPRREGPPDTQYF; j_gene: TRBJ2-3; v_gene: TRBV5-1; abundance: -; d_gene: TRBD2
CDR3nt: TGTGCCAGCAGTACCGAACTAGCGGTAGATACGCAGTATTTT; CDR3aa: CASSTELAVDTQYF; j_gene: TRBJ2-3; v_gene: TRBV7-6; abundance: -; d_gene: TRBD2
CDR3nt: TGTGCCAGCAGCCAGAGGGATTCAGGGCAAGAGACCCAGTACTTC; CDR3aa: CASSQRDSGQETQYF; j_gene: TRBJ2-5; v_gene: TRBV11-3; abundance: many; d_gene: -
CDR3nt: TGTGCCAGCAGGGATGTCAGGGGGAATGAGCAGTTCTTC; CDR3aa: CASRDVRGNEQFF; j_gene: TRBJ2-1; v_gene: TRBV6-1; abundance: -; d_gene: TRBD1
CDR3nt: TGCAGCGTTGCGTATACAGGGGAGACCCAGTACTTC; CDR3aa: CSVAYTGETQYF; j_gene: TRBJ2-5; v_gene: TRBV29-1; abundance: many; d_gene: -
CDR3nt: TGTGCCAGCAGTGAAGGGACAGGGAGCATATACGAGCAGTACTTC; CDR3aa: CASSEGTGSIYEQYF; j_gene: TRBJ2-7; v_gene: TRBV2; abundance: many; d_gene: TRBD1
CDR3nt: TGTGCCAGCTCAGCCACTGGGAGGACAGGTGTCTACGAGCAGTACTTC; CDR3aa: CASSATGRTGVYEQYF; j_gene: TRBJ2-7; v_gene: TRBV18; abundance: -; d_gene: -
CDR3nt: TGCAGCGTGAGGGACAGGGCTAGCAATCAGCCCCAGCATTTT; CDR3aa: CSVRDRASNQPQHF; j_gene: TRBJ1-5; v_gene: TRBV29-1; abundance: -; d_gene: TRBD1
CDR3nt: TGCAGTGCTAGAACCCAACAGGGGGCGGGTTCACCCCTCCACTTT; CDR3aa: CSARTQQGAGSPLHF; j_gene: TRBJ1-6; v_gene: TRBV20-1; abundance: few; d_gene: TRBD1
CDR3nt: TGTGCCACCAGCAGAGATCTTGGCGGGAGGGCCACCATTCAGTACTTC; CDR3aa: CATSRDLGGRATIQYF; j_gene: TRBJ2-4; v_gene: TRBV15; abundance: few; d_gene: TRBD2
CDR3nt: TGTGCCATCAGCACTAACAAAGAGACCCAGTACTTC; CDR3aa: CAISTNKETQYF; j_gene: TRBJ2-5; v_gene: TRBV10-3; abundance: -; d_gene: -
CDR3nt: TGCAGCGTTGAAATTGGGGGGAAGTCGGGACATCCGGAGACCCAGTACTTC; CDR3aa: CSVEIGGKSGHPETQYF; j_gene: TRBJ2-5; v_gene: TRBV29-1; abundance: -; d_gene: -
CDR3nt: TGTGCCACCAGCAGAGCCCGGGACAGTGGCTACACCTTC; CDR3aa: CATSRARDSGYTF; j_gene: TRBJ1-2; v_gene: TRBV15; abundance: many; d_gene: TRBD1
CDR3nt: TGTGCCAGCAGTTTACTGGGGAGCGGGAGTTCCTACGAGCAGTACTTC; CDR3aa: CASSLLGSGSSYEQYF; j_gene: TRBJ2-7; v_gene: TRBV28; abundance: many; d_gene: TRBD2
CDR3nt: TGCGCCAGCAGTGAGAGTGAGGGTATGGCCTCATGGCCCCAGCATTTT; CDR3aa: CASSESEGMASWPQHF; j_gene: TRBJ1-5; v_gene: TRBV10-2; abundance: few; d_gene: -
CDR3nt: TGTGCCAGCAGTTACAAATTGGGTAGCGGGATATCCTACGAGCAGTACTTC; CDR3aa: CASSYKLGSGISYEQYF; j_gene: TRBJ2-7; v_gene: TRBV6-5; abundance: many; d_gene: TRBD2
CDR3nt: TGTGCCAGCAGTGACGAGCACTCTAGCACAGATACGCAGTATTTT; CDR3aa: CASSDEHSSTDTQYF; j_gene: TRBJ2-3; v_gene: TRBV2; abundance: few; d_gene: -
CDR3nt: TGTGCCAGCAGCTTAGCGTACAGCTCCGGCTACACCTTC; CDR3aa: CASSLAYSSGYTF; j_gene: TRBJ1-2; v_gene: TRBV7-2; abundance: -; d_gene: -
CDR3nt: TGTGCCAGCAGTTACTCTGCGTCCGCCGGGGAGCTGTTTTTT; CDR3aa: CASSYSASAGELFF; j_gene: TRBJ2-2; v_gene: TRBV6-2/TRBV6-3; abundance: -; d_gene: -
CDR3nt: TGTGCCAGCAGCCAAGGCCGGTGGGGGGCCTGGAACACTGAAGCTTTCTTT; CDR3aa: CASSQGRWGAWNTEAFF; j_gene: TRBJ1-1; v_gene: TRBV14; abundance: few; d_gene: -
CDR3nt: TGTGCCAGCAGTTTCCGGGGGGCCTATACTGAAGCTTTCTTT; CDR3aa: CASSFRGAYTEAFF; j_gene: TRBJ1-1; v_gene: TRBV28; abundance: many; d_gene: -
CDR3nt: TGTGCCAGCAGTTCGCAACTATCCCGCTCCTACAATGAGCAGTTCTTC; CDR3aa: CASSSQLSRSYNEQFF; j_gene: TRBJ2-1; v_gene: TRBV28; abundance: -; d_gene: -
CDR3nt: TGTGCCAGTGCTGGACAGTCTTTCGAGCAGTACTTC; CDR3aa: CASAGQSFEQYF; j_gene: TRBJ2-7; v_gene: TRBV19; abundance: few; d_gene: -
CDR3nt: TGTGCCAGCTCACCAACGGAACGGGAACTCTACGAGCAGTACTTC; CDR3aa: CASSPTERELYEQYF; j_gene: TRBJ2-7; v_gene: TRBV18; abundance: -; d_gene: -
CDR3nt: TGTGCCAGCAGCGTCAGGGATCTGAGTGGCTACACCTTC; CDR3aa: CASSVRDLSGYTF; j_gene: TRBJ1-2; v_gene: TRBV9; abundance: -; d_gene: -
CDR3nt: TGCGCCAGCAGCCAGACATCCGGGACTCTGTACGAGCAGTACTTC; CDR3aa: CASSQTSGTLYEQYF; j_gene: TRBJ2-7; v_gene: TRBV4-1; abundance: -; d_gene: -
CDR3nt: TGCAGCGTGGGGGAGAACAGCAATCAGCCCCAGCATTTT; CDR3aa: CSVGENSNQPQHF; j_gene: TRBJ1-5; v_gene: TRBV29-1; abundance: -; d_gene: -
CDR3nt: TGTGCCAGCAGCGTAGACGGGACTAGCGGAGAAGAGACCCAGTACTTC; CDR3aa: CASSVDGTSGEETQYF; j_gene: TRBJ2-5; v_gene: TRBV9; abundance: -; d_gene: TRBD2
CDR3nt: TGTGCCAGCAGCGGATCGACAGGGTTTAATGAAAAACTGTTTTTT; CDR3aa: CASSGSTGFNEKLFF; j_gene: TRBJ1-4; v_gene: TRBV7-2; abundance: -; d_gene: TRBD1
CDR3nt: TGTGCCAGCAGCCCCTTGGGAGGGACAGGGAGGACCGGGGAGCTGTTTTTT; CDR3aa: CASSPLGGTGRTGELFF; j_gene: TRBJ2-2; v_gene: TRBV9; abundance: -; d_gene: TRBD1
CDR3nt: TGCGCCAGCAGCGAACAGGGTCGAGAGACCCAGTACTTC; CDR3aa: CASSEQGRETQYF; j_gene: TRBJ2-5; v_gene: TRBV4-1; abundance: many; d_gene: -
CDR3nt: TGTGCCAGTAGTCCTGGAAACTTCTACGAGCAGTACTTC; CDR3aa: CASSPGNFYEQYF; j_gene: TRBJ2-7; v_gene: TRBV19; abundance: -; d_gene: -
CDR3nt: TGTGCCACCGGTGGAGGACTCCACCAAGAGACCCAGTACTTC; CDR3aa: CATGGGLHQETQYF; j_gene: TRBJ2-5; v_gene: TRBV24-1; abundance: -; d_gene: -
CDR3nt: TGTGCCAGCAGCGCTACCAATGAGTACACTGAAGCTTTCTTT; CDR3aa: CASSATNEYTEAFF; j_gene: TRBJ1-1; v_gene: TRBV7-9; abundance: many; d_gene: -
CDR3nt: TGCAGTGTTCGGGATGACCGGAACACTGAAGCTTTCTTT; CDR3aa: CSVRDDRNTEAFF; j_gene: TRBJ1-1; v_gene: TRBV20-1; abundance: -; d_gene: -
CDR3nt: TGTGCCAGCACCGGGATAACGTCGGGGCAGCCCCAGCATTTT; CDR3aa: CASTGITSGQPQHF; j_gene: TRBJ1-5; v_gene: TRBV28; abundance: -; d_gene: -
CDR3nt: TGCAGCGTTGTTCAGGGTGGGGAGACCCAGTACTTC; CDR3aa: CSVVQGGETQYF; j_gene: TRBJ2-5; v_gene: TRBV29-1; abundance: few; d_gene: -
CDR3nt: TGTGCCAGCAGCACCGACAATGAGCAGTTCTTC; CDR3aa: CASSTDNEQFF; j_gene: TRBJ2-1; v_gene: TRBV5-4; abundance: -; d_gene: -
CDR3nt: TGCGCCAGCAGCTTGGAACCTAGCGGGAGCTCCTACGAGCAGTACTTC; CDR3aa: CASSLEPSGSSYEQYF; j_gene: TRBJ2-7; v_gene: TRBV5-1; abundance: many; d_gene: TRBD2
CDR3nt: TGTGCCACCAGCAGGCCCTTAACTGAGGACGCCACCGGGGAGCTGTTTTTT; CDR3aa: CATSRPLTEDATGELFF; j_gene: TRBJ2-2; v_gene: TRBV15; abundance: few; d_gene: -
CDR3nt: TGTGCCATCAGTTGGGAGACATCGCAGTTCTTC; CDR3aa: CAISWETSQFF; j_gene: TRBJ2-1; v_gene: TRBV2; abundance: many; d_gene: -